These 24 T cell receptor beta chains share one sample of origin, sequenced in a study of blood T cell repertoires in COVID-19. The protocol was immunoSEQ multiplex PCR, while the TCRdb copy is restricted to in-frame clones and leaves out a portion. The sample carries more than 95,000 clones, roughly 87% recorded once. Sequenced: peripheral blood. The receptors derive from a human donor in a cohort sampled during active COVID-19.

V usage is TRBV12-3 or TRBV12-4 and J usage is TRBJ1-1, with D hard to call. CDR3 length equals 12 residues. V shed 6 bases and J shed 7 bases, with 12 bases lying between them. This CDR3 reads CASSHRQFEAFF. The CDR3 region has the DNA TGTGCCAGCAGCCATAGACAATTTGAAGCTTTCTTT.

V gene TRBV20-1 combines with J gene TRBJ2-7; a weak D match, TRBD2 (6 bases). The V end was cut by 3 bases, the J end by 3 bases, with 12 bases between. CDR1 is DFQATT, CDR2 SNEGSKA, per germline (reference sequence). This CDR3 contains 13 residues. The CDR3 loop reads CSASIRDFYEQYF. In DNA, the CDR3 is TGCAGTGCTAGTATAAGGGACTTCTACGAGCAGTACTTC.

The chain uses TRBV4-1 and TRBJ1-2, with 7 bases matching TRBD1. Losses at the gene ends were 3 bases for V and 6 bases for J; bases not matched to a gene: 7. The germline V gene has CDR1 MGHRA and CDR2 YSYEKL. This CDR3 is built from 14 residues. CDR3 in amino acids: CASSHPLGTDGYTF. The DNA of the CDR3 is TGCGCCAGCAGCCACCCCCTTGGGACAGATGGCTACACCTTC.

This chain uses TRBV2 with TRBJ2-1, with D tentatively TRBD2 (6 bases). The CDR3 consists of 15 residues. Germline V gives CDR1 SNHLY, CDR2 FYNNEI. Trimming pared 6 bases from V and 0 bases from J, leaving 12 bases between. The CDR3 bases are TGTGCCAGCAGAGGCGGGGCAAGCTCCTACAATGAGCAGTTCTTC. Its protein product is CASRGGASSYNEQFF.

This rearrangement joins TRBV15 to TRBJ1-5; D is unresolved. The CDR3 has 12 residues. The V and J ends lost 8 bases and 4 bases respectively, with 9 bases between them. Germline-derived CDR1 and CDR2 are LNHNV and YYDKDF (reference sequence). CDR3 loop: CATGQANQPQHF. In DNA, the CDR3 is TGTGCCACCGGGCAGGCTAATCAGCCCCAGCATTTT.

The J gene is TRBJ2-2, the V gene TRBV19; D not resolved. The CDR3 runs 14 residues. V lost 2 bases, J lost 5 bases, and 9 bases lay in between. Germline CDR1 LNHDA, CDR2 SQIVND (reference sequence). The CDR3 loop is CASSINRVTGELFF. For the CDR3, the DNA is TGTGCCAGTAGTATAAACCGAGTTACCGGGGAGCTGTTTTTT.

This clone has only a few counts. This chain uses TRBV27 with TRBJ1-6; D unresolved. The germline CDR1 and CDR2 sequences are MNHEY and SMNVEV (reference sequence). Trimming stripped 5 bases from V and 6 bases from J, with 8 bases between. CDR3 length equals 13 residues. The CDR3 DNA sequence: TGTGCCAGCAGTCGCCCGGGTAATTCACCCCTCCACTTT. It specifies CASSRPGNSPLHF.

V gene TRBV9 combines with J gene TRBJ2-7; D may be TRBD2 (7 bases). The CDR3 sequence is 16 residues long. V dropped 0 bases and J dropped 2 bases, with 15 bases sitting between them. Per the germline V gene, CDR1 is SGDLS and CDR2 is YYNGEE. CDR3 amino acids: CASSVAPRGGPYEQYF. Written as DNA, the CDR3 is TGTGCCAGCAGCGTAGCTCCGAGGGGGGGACCCTACGAGCAGTACTTC.

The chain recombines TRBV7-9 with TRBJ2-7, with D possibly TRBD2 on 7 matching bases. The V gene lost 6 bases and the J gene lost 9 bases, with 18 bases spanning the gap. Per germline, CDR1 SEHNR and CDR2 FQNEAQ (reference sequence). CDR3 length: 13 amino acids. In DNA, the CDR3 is TGTGCCAGCAGGCCTCAGGGGAGGGTCGGGCAGTACTTC. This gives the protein CASRPQGRVGQYF.

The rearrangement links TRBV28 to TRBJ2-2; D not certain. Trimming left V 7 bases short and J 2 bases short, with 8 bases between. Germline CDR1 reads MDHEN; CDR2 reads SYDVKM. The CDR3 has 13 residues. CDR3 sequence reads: CASKEINTGELFF. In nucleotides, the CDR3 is TGTGCCAGCAAGGAGATAAACACCGGGGAGCTGTTTTTT. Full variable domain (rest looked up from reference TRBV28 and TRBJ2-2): DVKVTQSSRYLVKRTGEKVFLECVQDMDHENMFWYRQDPGLGLRLIYFSYDVKMKEKGDIPEGYSVSREKKERFSLILESASTNQTSMYLCASKEINTGELFFGEGSRLTVL.

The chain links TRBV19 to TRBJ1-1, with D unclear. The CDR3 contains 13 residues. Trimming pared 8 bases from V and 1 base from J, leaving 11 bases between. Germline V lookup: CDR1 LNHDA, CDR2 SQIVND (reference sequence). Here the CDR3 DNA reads TGTGCCAGTTCGGGCGGGCAGAACACTGAAGCTTTCTTT. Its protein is CASSGGQNTEAFF.

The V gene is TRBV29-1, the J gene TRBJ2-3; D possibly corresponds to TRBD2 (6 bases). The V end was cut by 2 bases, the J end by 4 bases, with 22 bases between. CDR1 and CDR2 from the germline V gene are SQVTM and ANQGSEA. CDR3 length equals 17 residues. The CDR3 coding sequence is TGCAGCGTTGAACTCGGATGGGGACTGTCAATCCCAGATACGCAGTATTTT. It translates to CSVELGWGLSIPDTQYF.

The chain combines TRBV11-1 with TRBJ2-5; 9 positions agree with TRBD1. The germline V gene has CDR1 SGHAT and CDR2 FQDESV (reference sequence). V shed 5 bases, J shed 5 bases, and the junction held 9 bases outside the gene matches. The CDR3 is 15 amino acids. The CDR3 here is CASSNRDRVEETQYF. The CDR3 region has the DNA TGTGCCAGCAGCAACCGGGACAGGGTTGAGGAGACCCAGTACTTC. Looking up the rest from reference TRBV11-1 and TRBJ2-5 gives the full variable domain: EAEVAQSPRYKITEKSQAVAFWCDPISGHATLYWYRQILGQGPELLVQFQDESVVDDSQLPKDRFSAERLKGVDSTLKIQPAELGDSAMYLCASSNRDRVEETQYFGPGTRLLVL.

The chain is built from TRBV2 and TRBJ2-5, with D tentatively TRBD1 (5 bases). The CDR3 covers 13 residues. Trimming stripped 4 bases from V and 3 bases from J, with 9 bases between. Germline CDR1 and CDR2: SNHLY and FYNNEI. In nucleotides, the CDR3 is TGTGCCAGCAGTGCCCGCAGGGAAGAGACCCAGTACTTC. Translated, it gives CASSARREETQYF.

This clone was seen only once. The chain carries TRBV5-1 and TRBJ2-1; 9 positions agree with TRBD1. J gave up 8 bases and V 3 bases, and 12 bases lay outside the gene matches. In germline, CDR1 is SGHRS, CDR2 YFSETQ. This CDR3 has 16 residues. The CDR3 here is CASSWEQGAMYHEQFF. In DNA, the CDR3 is TGCGCCAGCAGCTGGGAACAGGGGGCCATGTACCATGAGCAGTTCTTC. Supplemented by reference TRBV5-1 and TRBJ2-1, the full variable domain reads KAGVTQTPRYLIKTRGQQVTLSCSPISGHRSVSWYQQTPGQGLQFLFEYFSETQRNKGNFPGRFSGRQFSNSRSEMNVSTLELGDSALYLCASSWEQGAMYHEQFFGPGTRLTVL.

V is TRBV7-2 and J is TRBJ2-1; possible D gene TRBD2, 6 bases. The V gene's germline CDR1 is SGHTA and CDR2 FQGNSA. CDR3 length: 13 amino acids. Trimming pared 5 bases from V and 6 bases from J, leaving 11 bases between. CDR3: CASSPWTTNEQFF. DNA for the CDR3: TGTGCCAGCAGCCCTTGGACTACCAATGAGCAGTTCTTC.

The CDR3 DNA is TGTGCCAGTAGCTCTACTGCCGTTTTGAGCTCCTACAATGAGCAGTTCTTC. It specifies CASSSTAVLSSYNEQFF. The V gene is TRBV19, the J gene TRBJ2-1; D is undetermined. The CDR3 has 17 residues. Trimming left V 6 bases short and J 0 bases short, with 18 bases between. Germline assignment: CDR1 LNHDA and CDR2 SQIVND (reference sequence).

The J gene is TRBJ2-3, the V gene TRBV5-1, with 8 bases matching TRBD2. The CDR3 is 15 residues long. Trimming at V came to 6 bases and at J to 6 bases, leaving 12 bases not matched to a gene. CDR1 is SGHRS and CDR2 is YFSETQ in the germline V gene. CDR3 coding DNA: TGCGCCAGCAACTCTCGGGGGGGCAGTCGGGATACGCAGTATTTT. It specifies CASNSRGGSRDTQYF.

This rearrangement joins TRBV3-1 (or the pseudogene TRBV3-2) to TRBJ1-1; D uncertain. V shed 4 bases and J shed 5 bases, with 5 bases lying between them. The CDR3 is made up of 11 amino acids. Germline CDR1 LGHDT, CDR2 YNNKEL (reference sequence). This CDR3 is CASSLGTEAFF. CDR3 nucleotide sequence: TGTGCCAGCAGCCTCGGTACTGAAGCTTTCTTT.

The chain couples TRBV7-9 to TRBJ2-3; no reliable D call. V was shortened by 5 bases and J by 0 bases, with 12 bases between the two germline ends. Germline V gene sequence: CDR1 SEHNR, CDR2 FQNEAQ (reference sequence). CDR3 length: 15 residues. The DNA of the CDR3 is TGTGCCAGCAGCCCGCGGTTATCTAGCACAGATACGCAGTATTTT. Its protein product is CASSPRLSSTDTQYF. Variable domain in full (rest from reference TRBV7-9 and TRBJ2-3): DTGVSQNPRHKITKRGQNVTFRCDPISEHNRLYWYRQTLGQGPEFLTYFQNEAQLEKSRLLSDRFSAERPKGSFSTLEIQRTEQGDSAMYLCASSPRLSSTDTQYFGPGTRLTVL.

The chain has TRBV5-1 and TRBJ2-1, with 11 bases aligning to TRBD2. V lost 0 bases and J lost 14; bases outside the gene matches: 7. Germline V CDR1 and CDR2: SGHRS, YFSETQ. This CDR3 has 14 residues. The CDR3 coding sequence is TGCGCCAGCAGCTTGGAGGGGACTAGCGGTATTAAGTTCTTC. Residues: CASSLEGTSGIKFF.

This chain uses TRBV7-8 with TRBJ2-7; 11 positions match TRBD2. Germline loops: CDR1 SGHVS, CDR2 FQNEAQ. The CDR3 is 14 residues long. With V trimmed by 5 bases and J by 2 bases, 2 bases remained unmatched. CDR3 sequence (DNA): TGTGCCAGCAGCCCGGGACTAGCGGCCTACGAGCAGTACTTC. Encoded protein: CASSPGLAAYEQYF.

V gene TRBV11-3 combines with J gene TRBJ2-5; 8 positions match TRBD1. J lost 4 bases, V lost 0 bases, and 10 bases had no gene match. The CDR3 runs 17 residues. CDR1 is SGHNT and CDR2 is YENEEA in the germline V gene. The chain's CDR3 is CASSLDPGTGGGETQYF. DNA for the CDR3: TGTGCCAGCAGCTTAGATCCCGGGACAGGTGGTGGAGAGACCCAGTACTTC.

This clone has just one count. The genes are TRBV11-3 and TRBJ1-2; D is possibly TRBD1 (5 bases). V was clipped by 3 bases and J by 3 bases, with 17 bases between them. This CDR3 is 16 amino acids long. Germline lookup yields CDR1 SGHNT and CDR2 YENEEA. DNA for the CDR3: TGTGCCAGCAGCTTCCAGGTTAATACAGGTGACTATGGCTACACCTTC. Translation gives CASSFQVNTGDYGYTF.